The 9 T cell receptor beta chains given below trace back to one sample, sequenced in a study of cytomegalovirus exposure and HLA in healthy donors (dated by TCRdb to 2017 to 2019). Preparation of the library involved the immunoSEQ multiplex PCR assay. For the multiplex PCR, a mixture combining 60 forward primers for TCR Vbeta segments and 13 reverse primers for TCR Jbeta segments was used. This immuneACCESS table, as held by TCRdb, lists in-frame sequences with V and J called but not all clones. Of the missing ones, under half trace to an unresolved V gene in checked studies; the others have no known cause. The sample table lists around 140,000 clones, roughly 9.7% of them with a count of one. Of the sample, about 1.9% falls within the top ten clones. The material sequenced was PBMCs. The receptors originated from a man aged 45 to 65 in good health and CMV-seronegative.

The V gene is TRBV21-1, the J gene TRBJ2-1; whether TRBD1, the table's D call, matches the DNA was not checked. TRBV21-1 is termed a pseudogene. This CDR3 comprises 13 residues. The CDR3: CASSKCRCDEQFF. CDR3 coding DNA: TGTGCCAGCAGCAAATGCAGGTGCGATGAGCAGTTCTTC.

The chain carries TRBV29-1 and TRBJ1-1; D is possibly TRBD1 (6 bases). The CDR3 is 13 residues long. Germline CDR1 is SQVTM and CDR2 is ANQGSEA. Trimming removed 5 bases from V and 6 bases from J, with 16 bases in between. CDR3 region: CSVQPQGRAEAFF. Written as DNA, the CDR3 is TGCAGCGTTCAACCACAGGGAAGGGCTGAAGCTTTCTTT.

The chain carries TRBV6-1 and TRBJ1-5, with D perhaps matching TRBD1 (6 bases). The CDR3 consists of 15 residues. Germline V CDR1 and CDR2: MNHNS, SASEGT. V lost 1 base, J lost 0 bases, and 7 bases lay in between. This CDR3 reads CASSEVGGSNQPQHF. The CDR3 DNA follows: TGTGCCAGCAGTGAAGTAGGGGGTAGCAATCAGCCCCAGCATTTT.

This clone was recorded a few times. The identical CDR3 is also encoded by other nucleotide sequences in the sample. The chain recombines TRBV27 with TRBJ1-2; no reliable D call. The germline V and J ends were trimmed by 2 bases and 0 bases, with 4 bases remaining between them. Germline CDR1 and CDR2: MNHEY and SMNVEV (reference sequence). This CDR3 has 13 amino acids. The CDR3 loop is CASSLAANYGYTF. DNA of the CDR3: TGTGCCAGCAGTTTAGCGGCTAACTATGGCTACACCTTC.

This clone was observed a few times. V usage is TRBV5-1 and J usage is TRBJ2-7; 10 bases agree with TRBD1. Trimming cost V 1 base and J 6 bases; bases outside gene matches: 7. Per germline, CDR1 SGHRS and CDR2 YFSETQ. There are 15 residues in the CDR3. The CDR3 DNA reads as TGCGCCAGCAGCTTGACTGGACAGGGGGAGGGCGAGCAGTACTTC. This encodes CASSLTGQGEGEQYF.

This clone was seen a handful of times. The chain couples TRBV2 to TRBJ2-1; 9 bases are a match to TRBD1. Germline CDR1 reads SNHLY; CDR2 reads FYNNEI. This CDR3 is built from 15 residues. V lost 10 bases and J lost 6; bases outside the gene matches: 13. In DNA, the CDR3 is TGTGCCAACCTAAAGCCGGGACAGGGTACCAATGAGCAGTTCTTC. This codes for CANLKPGQGTNEQFF.

The rearrangement uses TRBV2 and TRBJ1-5; 8 bases are a match to TRBD1. The germline V gene encodes CDR1 SNHLY and CDR2 FYNNEI. Trimming at V came to 8 bases and at J to 3 bases, leaving 9 bases not matched to a gene. The CDR3 length is 15 residues. The CDR3 region is CASVNDRGYNQPQHF. As DNA, the CDR3 is TGTGCCAGCGTAAATGACAGGGGTTACAATCAGCCCCAGCATTTT.

This clone has a handful of counts. This chain joins TRBV6-5 and TRBJ2-5; 7 bases fit TRBD2. This CDR3 is built from 15 residues. J lost 2 bases, V lost 6 bases, and 9 bases had no gene match. CDR1 MNHEY and CDR2 SVGAGI come from the germline V gene. This CDR3 is CASRTTSVFQETQYF. In DNA form, the CDR3 reads TGTGCCAGCAGAACAACTAGCGTCTTTCAAGAGACCCAGTACTTC.

This clone has a handful of counts. The chain links TRBV11-2 to TRBJ2-7; TRBD1 aligns across 9 bases. CDR3 length equals 15 residues. Germline V gives CDR1 SGHAT, CDR2 FQNNGV. Trimming removed 5 bases from V and 4 bases from J; junction bases left unmatched: 9. The CDR3 protein is CASSMGQGSTYEQYF. DNA of the CDR3: TGTGCCAGCAGCATGGGACAGGGATCTACTTACGAGCAGTACTTC. The whole variable domain, filled in from reference TRBV11-2 and TRBJ2-7, reads EAGVAQSPRYKIIEKRQSVAFWCNPISGHATLYWYQQILGQGPKLLIQFQNNGVVDDSQLPKDRFSAERLKGVDSTLKIQPAKLEDSAVYLCASSMGQGSTYEQYFGPGTRLTVT.